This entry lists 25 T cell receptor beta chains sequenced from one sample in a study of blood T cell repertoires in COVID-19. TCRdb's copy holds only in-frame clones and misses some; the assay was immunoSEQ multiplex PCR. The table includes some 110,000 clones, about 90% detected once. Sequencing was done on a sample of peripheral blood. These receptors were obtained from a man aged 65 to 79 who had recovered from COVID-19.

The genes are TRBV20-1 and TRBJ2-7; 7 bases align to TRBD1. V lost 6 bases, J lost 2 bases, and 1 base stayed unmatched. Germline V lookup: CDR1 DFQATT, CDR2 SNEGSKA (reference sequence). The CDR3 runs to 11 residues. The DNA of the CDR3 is TGCAGTGCCGGGACAGCCTACGAGCAGTACTTC. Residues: CSAGTAYEQYF.

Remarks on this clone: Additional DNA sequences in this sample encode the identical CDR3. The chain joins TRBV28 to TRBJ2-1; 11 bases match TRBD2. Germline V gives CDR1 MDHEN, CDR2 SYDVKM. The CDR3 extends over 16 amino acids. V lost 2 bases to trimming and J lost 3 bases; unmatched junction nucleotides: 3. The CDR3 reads CASSLLAGGSYNEQFF. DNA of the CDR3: TGTGCCAGCAGTTTACTAGCGGGAGGAAGCTACAATGAGCAGTTCTTC.

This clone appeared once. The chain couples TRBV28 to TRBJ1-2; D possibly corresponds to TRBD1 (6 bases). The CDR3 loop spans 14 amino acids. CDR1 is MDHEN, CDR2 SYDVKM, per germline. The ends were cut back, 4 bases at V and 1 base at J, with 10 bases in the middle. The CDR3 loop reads CASSSSGHNYGYTF. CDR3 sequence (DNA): TGTGCCAGCAGTTCCTCGGGACATAACTATGGCTACACCTTC.

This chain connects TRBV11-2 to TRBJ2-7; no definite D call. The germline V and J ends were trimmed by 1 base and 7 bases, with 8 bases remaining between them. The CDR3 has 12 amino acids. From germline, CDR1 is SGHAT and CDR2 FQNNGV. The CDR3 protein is CASSLGSREQYF. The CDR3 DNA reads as TGTGCCAGCAGCTTAGGTAGCCGGGAGCAGTACTTC.

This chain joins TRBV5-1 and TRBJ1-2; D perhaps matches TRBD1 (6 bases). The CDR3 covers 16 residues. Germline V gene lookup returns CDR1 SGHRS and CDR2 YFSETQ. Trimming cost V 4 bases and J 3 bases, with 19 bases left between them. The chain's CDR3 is CASSEQGSGRDYGYTF. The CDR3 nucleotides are TGCGCCAGCAGCGAACAGGGTTCGGGCCGGGACTATGGCTACACCTTC.

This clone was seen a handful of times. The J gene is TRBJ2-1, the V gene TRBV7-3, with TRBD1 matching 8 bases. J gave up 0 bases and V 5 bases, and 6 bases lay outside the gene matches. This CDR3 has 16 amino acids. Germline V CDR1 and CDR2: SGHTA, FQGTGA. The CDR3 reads CASSPRTGSSYNEQFF. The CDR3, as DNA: TGTGCCAGCAGCCCTAGGACAGGGTCCTCCTACAATGAGCAGTTCTTC.

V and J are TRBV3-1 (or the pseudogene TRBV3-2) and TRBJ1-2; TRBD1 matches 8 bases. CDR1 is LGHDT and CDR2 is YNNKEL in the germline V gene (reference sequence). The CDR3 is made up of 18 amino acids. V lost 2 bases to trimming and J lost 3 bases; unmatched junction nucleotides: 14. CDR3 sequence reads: CASSQPTSDRVLDYGYTF. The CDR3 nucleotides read TGTGCCAGCAGCCAACCAACCTCGGACAGGGTCCTCGACTATGGCTACACCTTC.

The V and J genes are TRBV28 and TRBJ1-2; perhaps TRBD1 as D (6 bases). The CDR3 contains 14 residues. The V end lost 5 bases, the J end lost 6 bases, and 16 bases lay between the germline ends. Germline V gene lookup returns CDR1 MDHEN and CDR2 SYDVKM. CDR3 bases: TGTGCCAGCAGTAAGTGGACAGATTCTAATGGCTACACCTTC. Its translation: CASSKWTDSNGYTF.

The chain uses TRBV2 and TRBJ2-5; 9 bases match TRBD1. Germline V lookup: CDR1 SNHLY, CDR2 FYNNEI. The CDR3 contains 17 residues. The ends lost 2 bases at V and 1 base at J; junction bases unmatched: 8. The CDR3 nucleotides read TGTGCCAGCAGTGAACCTCGAGGGACAGGGTTCCAAGAGACCCAGTACTTC. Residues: CASSEPRGTGFQETQYF. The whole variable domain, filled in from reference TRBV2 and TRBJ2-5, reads EPEVTQTPSHQVTQMGQEVILRCVPISNHLYFYWYRQILGQKVEFLVSFYNNEISEKSEIFDDQFSVERPDGSNFTLKIRSTKLEDSAMYFCASSEPRGTGFQETQYFGPGTRLLVL.

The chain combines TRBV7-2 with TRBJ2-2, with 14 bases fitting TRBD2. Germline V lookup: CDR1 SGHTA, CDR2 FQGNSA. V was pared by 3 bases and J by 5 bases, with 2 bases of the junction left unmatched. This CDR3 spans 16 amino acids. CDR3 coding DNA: TGTGCCAGCAGCTTCGGACTAGCGGGGGGTACCGGGGAGCTGTTTTTT. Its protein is CASSFGLAGGTGELFF. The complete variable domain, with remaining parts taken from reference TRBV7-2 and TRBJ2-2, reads GAGVSQSPSNKVTEKGKDVELRCDPISGHTALYWYRQSLGQGLEFLIYFQGNSAPDKSGLPSDRFSAERTGGSVSTLTIQRTQQEDSAVYLCASSFGLAGGTGELFFGEGSRLTVL.

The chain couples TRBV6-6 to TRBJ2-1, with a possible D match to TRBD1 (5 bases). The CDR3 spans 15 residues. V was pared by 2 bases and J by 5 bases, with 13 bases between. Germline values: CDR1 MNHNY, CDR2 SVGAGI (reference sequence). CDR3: CASSYLPGSDNEQFF. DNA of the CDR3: TGTGCCAGCAGTTACCTTCCAGGGTCCGACAATGAGCAGTTCTTC.

CDR3 coding DNA: TGTGCCAGCAGCTTTGGCGGGGGGTCATACAATGAGCAGTTCTTC. Residues: CASSFGGGSYNEQFF. This chain uses TRBV5-4 with TRBJ2-1; 8 bases align to TRBD2. The CDR3 covers 15 residues. Germline CDR1 is SGHNT and CDR2 is YYREEE (reference sequence). V shed 2 bases and J 4 bases; nucleotides not matched to a gene: 5.

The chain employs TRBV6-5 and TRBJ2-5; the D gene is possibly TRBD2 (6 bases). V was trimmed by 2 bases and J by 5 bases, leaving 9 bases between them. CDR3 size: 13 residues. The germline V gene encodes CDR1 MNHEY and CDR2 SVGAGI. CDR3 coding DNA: TGTGCCAGCAGTTACGGGGGGAAGGAGACCCAGTACTTC. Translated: CASSYGGKETQYF.

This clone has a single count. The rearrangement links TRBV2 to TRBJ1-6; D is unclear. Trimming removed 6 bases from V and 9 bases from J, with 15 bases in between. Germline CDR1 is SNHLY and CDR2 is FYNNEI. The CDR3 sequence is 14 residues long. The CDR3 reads CASSELFEGSPLHF. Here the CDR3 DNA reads TGTGCCAGCAGCGAGCTCTTTGAGGGTTCACCCCTCCACTTT. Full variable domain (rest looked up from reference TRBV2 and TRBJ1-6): EPEVTQTPSHQVTQMGQEVILRCVPISNHLYFYWYRQILGQKVEFLVSFYNNEISEKSEIFDDQFSVERPDGSNFTLKIRSTKLEDSAMYFCASSELFEGSPLHFGNGTRLTVT.

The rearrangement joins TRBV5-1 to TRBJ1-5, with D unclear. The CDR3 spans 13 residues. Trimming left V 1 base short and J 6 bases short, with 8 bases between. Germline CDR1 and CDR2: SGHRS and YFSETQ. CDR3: CASSLSGSQPQHF. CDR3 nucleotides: TGCGCCAGCAGCTTGTCGGGGAGTCAGCCCCAGCATTTT.

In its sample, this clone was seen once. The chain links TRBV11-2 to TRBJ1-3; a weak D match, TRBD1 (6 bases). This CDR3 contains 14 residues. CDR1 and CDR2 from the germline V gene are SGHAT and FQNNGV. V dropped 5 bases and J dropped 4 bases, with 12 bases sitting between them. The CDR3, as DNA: TGTGCCAGCAGCCACAGGGAGAACGGAAACACCATATATTTT. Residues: CASSHRENGNTIYF.

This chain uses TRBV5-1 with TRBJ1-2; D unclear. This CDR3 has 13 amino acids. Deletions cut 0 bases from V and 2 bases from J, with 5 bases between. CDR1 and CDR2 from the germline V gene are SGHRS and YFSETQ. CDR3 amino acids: CASSLVANYGYTF. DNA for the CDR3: TGCGCCAGCAGCTTGGTGGCAAACTATGGCTACACCTTC. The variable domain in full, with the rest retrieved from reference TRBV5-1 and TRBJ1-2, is KAGVTQTPRYLIKTRGQQVTLSCSPISGHRSVSWYQQTPGQGLQFLFEYFSETQRNKGNFPGRFSGRQFSNSRSEMNVSTLELGDSALYLCASSLVANYGYTFGSGTRLTVV.

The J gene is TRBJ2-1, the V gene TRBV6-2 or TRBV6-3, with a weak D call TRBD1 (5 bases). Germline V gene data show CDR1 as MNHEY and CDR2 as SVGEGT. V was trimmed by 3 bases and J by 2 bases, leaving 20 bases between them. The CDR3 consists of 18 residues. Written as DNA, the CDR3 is TGTGCCAGCAGTTATGGGATGTCGAAGGGCAGGGCCTACAATGAGCAGTTCTTC. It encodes CASSYGMSKGRAYNEQFF.

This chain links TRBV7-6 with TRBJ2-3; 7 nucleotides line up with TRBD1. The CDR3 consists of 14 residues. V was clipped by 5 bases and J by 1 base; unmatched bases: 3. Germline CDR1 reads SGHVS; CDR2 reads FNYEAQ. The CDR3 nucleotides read TGTGCCAGCAGCGCGCAGGGGGGCACAGATACGCAGTATTTT. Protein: CASSAQGGTDTQYF.

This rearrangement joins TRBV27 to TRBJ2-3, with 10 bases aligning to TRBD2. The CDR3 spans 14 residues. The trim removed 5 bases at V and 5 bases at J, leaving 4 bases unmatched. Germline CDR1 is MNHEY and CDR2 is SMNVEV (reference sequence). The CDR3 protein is CASSQLAGEDTQYF. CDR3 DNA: TGTGCCAGCAGTCAGCTAGCGGGGGAAGATACGCAGTATTTT.

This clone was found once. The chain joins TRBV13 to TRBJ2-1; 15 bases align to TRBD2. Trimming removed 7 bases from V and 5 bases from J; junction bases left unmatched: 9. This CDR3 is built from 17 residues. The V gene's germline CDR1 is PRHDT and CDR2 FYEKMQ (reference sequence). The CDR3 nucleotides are TGTGCCAGCAAAGAAGGACTAGCGGGAGGGAACCACAATGAGCAGTTCTTC. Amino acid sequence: CASKEGLAGGNHNEQFF. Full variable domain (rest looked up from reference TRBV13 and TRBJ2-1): AAGVIQSPRHLIKEKRETATLKCYPIPRHDTVYWYQQGPGQDPQFLISFYEKMQSDKGSIPDRFSAQQFSDYHSELNMSSLELGDSALYFCASKEGLAGGNHNEQFFGPGTRLTVL.

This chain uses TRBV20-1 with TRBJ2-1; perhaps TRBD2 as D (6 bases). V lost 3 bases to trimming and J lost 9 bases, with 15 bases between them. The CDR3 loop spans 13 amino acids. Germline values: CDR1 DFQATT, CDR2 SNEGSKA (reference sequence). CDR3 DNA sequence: TGCAGTGCTAGTGGGGCGGGATTCATTGAGCAGTTCTTC. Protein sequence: CSASGAGFIEQFF.

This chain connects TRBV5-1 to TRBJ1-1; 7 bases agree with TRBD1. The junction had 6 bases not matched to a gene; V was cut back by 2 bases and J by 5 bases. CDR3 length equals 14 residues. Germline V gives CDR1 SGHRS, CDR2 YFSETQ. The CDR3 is CASSLGGAGTEAFF. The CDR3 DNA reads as TGCGCCAGCAGCTTAGGGGGCGCGGGGACTGAAGCTTTCTTT.

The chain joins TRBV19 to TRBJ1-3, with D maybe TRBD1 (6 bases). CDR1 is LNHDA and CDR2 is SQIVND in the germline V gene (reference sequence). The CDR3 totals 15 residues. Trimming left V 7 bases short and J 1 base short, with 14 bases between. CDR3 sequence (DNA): TGTGCCAGTATTATGGACAGACTTTCTGGAAACACCATATATTTT. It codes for CASIMDRLSGNTIYF. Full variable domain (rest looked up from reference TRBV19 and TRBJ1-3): DGGITQSPKYLFRKEGQNVTLSCEQNLNHDAMYWYRQDPGQGLRLIYYSQIVNDFQKGDIAEGYSVSREKKESFPLTVTSAQKNPTAFYLCASIMDRLSGNTIYFGEGSWLTVV.

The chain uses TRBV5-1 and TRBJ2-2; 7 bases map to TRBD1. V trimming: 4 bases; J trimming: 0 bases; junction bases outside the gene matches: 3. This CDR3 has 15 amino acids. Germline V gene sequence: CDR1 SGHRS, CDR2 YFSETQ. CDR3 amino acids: CASSATGTNTGELFF. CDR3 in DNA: TGCGCCAGCAGCGCGACAGGGACGAACACCGGGGAGCTGTTTTTT.